These T cell receptor beta chains were read from a single sample in a study of CD8+ T cells in alopecia areata. TCRdb's copy holds only in-frame clones and misses some; the assay was immunoSEQ multiplex PCR. The sample has about 100,000 clones, 60% seen once; the top ten hold less than 20%. The sequences come from CD8+ T cells sorted from blood, collected at approximately week 60, from a patient treated with tofacitinib. The receptor set was obtained from a human donor with alopecia areata. The CDR3 runs from the conserved cysteine through the conserved F or W. D genes are given only for firm matches. Size is omitted from some rows. Given values are once, few, many or a class for expanded clones.

>TRBJ1-1|NA|TRBV29-1|NA
CSVASTGGDAFF
TGCAGCGTCGCGTCGACCGGAGGGGACGCTTTCTTT
>TRBJ2-1|NA|TRBV4-2|NA
CASSAGPLSEQFF
TGTGCCAGCAGCGCCGGGCCCCTCAGTGAGCAGTTCTTC
>TRBJ1-2|TRBD1|TRBV29-1|NA
CSAGRTGKAYGYTF
TGCAGCGCGGGCCGGACAGGGAAGGCCTATGGCTACACCTTC
>TRBJ2-1|TRBD1|TRBV30|NA
CAGNQGASYNEQFF
TGTGCCGGGAATCAGGGGGCCTCCTACAATGAGCAGTTCTTC
>TRBJ2-3|NA|TRBV13|NA
CASSYNLGATDTQYF
TGTGCCAGCAGCTATAACTTGGGGGCGACAGATACGCAGTATTTT
>TRBJ2-7|NA|TRBV7-8|NA
CASSLGPQEQYF
TGTGCCAGCAGCTTGGGACCCCAGGAGCAGTACTTC
>TRBJ1-2|NA|TRBV30|few
CAWLSRSGHYGYTF
TGTGCCTGGCTCTCGAGGTCAGGACACTATGGCTACACCTTC
>TRBJ2-5|TRBD2|TRBV4-1|NA
CASSHRTSDETQYF
TGCGCCAGCAGCCACCGGACTAGCGATGAGACCCAGTACTTC
>TRBJ2-1|TRBD1|TRBV19|NA
CASSKGGAFNEQFF
TGTGCCAGTAGCAAAGGGGGCGCGTTTAATGAGCAGTTCTTC
>TRBJ2-7|TRBD2|TRBV7-8|NA
CASSLDWKTSGYEQYF
TGTGCCAGCAGCTTAGATTGGAAGACTAGCGGGTACGAGCAGTACTTC
>TRBJ2-7|TRBD1|TRBV7-9|few
CASSFGTGPYEQYF
TGTGCCAGCAGCTTTGGGACAGGTCCCTACGAGCAGTACTTC
>TRBJ2-7|NA|TRBV18|NA
CASSPPYGARRSEQYF
TGTGCCAGCTCACCACCGTACGGGGCCCGAAGATCCGAGCAGTACTTC
>TRBJ2-2|NA|TRBV11-1|NA
CASSSGVNTGELFF
TGTGCCAGCAGCTCTGGGGTCAACACCGGGGAGCTGTTTTTT
>TRBJ2-1|NA|TRBV13|once
CASRVSPGNEQFF
TGTGCCAGCAGGGTCTCGCCGGGGAATGAGCAGTTCTTC
>TRBJ1-6|NA|TRBV7-9|many
CASSSHDQKGMSSPLHF
TGTGCCAGCAGCTCCCACGATCAGAAGGGGATGAGTTCACCCCTCCACTTT
>TRBJ2-5|NA|TRBV27|NA
CASSLGGAQYF
TGTGCCAGCAGTTTAGGAGGGGCCCAGTACTTC
>TRBJ2-3|NA|TRBV2|NA
CASRGLSTDTQYF
TGTGCCAGCCGAGGACTATCAACAGATACGCAGTATTTT
>TRBJ1-1|NA|TRBV6-1|NA
CASSEWGASTEAFF
TGTGCCAGCAGTGAGTGGGGGGCATCCACTGAAGCTTTCTTT
>TRBJ2-1|NA|TRBV5-1|once
CASSLAVGGGYNEQFF
TGCGCCAGCAGCTTGGCCGTCGGGGGAGGCTACAATGAGCAGTTCTTC
>TRBJ2-3|TRBD2|TRBV5-4|NA
CASSLGTSGVTDTQYF
TGTGCCAGCAGCCTGGGGACTAGCGGGGTTACAGATACGCAGTATTTT
>TRBJ2-1|TRBD1|TRBV10-2|NA
CASNVGQGEHEQFF
TGCGCCAGCAATGTGGGACAGGGGGAACATGAGCAGTTCTTC
>TRBJ2-1|TRBD2|TRBV27|NA
CASSFLGTSGPHNGEQFF
TGTGCCAGCAGTTTCCTGGGGACTAGCGGCCCCCACAATGGTGAGCAGTTCTTC
>TRBJ2-7|TRBD1|TRBV30|NA
CAWSIGTGEQYF
TGTGCCTGGAGTATCGGGACAGGCGAGCAGTACTTC
>TRBJ1-6|TRBD1|TRBV30|once
CAWTTDRGQSYNSPLHF
TGTGCCTGGACCACTGACAGGGGGCAATCCTATAATTCACCCCTCCACTTT
>TRBJ2-6|NA|TRBV4-1|NA
CASSQGRGNFSGANVLTF
TGCGCCAGCAGCCAAGGGAGGGGTAACTTCTCTGGGGCCAACGTCCTGACTTTC
>TRBJ1-1|NA|TRBV13|NA
CASTLRGNTEAFF
TGTGCCAGCACCTTGAGGGGGAACACTGAAGCTTTCTTT
>TRBJ2-2|NA|TRBV19|NA
CASTPLVRNTGELFF
TGTGCCAGTACCCCCCTCGTGCGGAACACCGGGGAGCTGTTTTTT
>TRBJ2-3|TRBD2|TRBV13|few
CASSLRKRGLDTQYF
TGTGCCAGCAGCTTAAGGAAGCGGGGATTAGATACGCAGTATTTT
>TRBJ1-2|NA|TRBV2|NA
CASGTVGAGYTF
TGTGCCAGCGGCACCGTCGGGGCTGGCTACACCTTC
>TRBJ2-7|NA|TRBV7-9|NA
CASSLAAYEQYF
TGTGCCAGCAGCTTAGCGGCCTACGAGCAGTACTTC